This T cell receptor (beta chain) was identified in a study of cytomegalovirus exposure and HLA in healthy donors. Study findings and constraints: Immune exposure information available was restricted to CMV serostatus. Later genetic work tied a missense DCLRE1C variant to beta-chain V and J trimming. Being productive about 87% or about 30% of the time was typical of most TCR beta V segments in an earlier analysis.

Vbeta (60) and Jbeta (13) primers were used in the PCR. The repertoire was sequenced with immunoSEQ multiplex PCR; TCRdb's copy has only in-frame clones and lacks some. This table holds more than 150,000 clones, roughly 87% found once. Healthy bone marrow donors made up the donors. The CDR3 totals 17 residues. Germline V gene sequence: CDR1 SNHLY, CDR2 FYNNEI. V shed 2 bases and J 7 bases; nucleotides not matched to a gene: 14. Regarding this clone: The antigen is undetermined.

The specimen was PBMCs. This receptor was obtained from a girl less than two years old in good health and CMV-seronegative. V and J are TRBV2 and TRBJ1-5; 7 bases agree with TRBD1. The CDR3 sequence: CASSEWQGDPSGQPQHF. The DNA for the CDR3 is TGTGCCAGCAGTGAATGGCAGGGGGACCCTTCGGGCCAGCCCCAGCATTTT.